This T cell receptor (beta chain) was sequenced during a study of blood T cell repertoires in COVID-19 (dated by TCRdb to the early 2020s). Regarding the research as a whole: Samples from collaborators originated in the United States, Italy and Spain and spanned both the acute and convalescent phases of COVID-19. The material from the prospective study consisted of cDNA or gDNA derived from T cells, B-cell-depleted T cells, or PBMCs. The dataset comprised deeply sampled blood TCRbeta repertoires from subjects exposed to, actively infected with, or recovered from COVID-19. The repertoires were made available in a free public database intended to serve as a resource for research on the immune response to SARS-CoV-2. The samples were drawn from two sources: the first 160 participants of the ongoing ImmuneRACE study, and 1,254 subjects contributed by 6 global collaborators. Nearly every sample came with metadata listing a de-identified subject ID, COVID-19 status, age in years and sex. Where available, HLA class I and class II types were taken from metadata supplied by the sample provider and were not determined by assay-based typing.

With regard to this clone: Its antigen remains unidentified. Base qualities are not at hand, and no much larger clone is one base apart.

Each collaborating institution followed its own protocols to collect whole blood in K2EDTA tubes. For TCRbeta analysis, collaborator samples were shipped as frozen whole blood, as isolated PBMCs, or as DNA extracted from either sample type. TCRbeta CDR3 regions were amplified from genomic DNA by means of the immunoSEQ Assay, a bias-controlled multiplex PCR. The published analysis was carried out like this. The number of nucleated cells in each sample was estimated by amplification of reference gene primers within the assay. Sequence reads were collapsed and filtered to measure the absolute abundance of every unique TCRbeta CDR3 rearrangement. For each sample, productive Simpson clonality was calculated as the square root of Simpson's diversity index across productive rearrangements. TCRdb re-hosts the immuneACCESS table, in-frame sequences only. Its copies lack some clones; in the studies checked, an unresolved V gene accounts for under half of them, and the cause for the rest is not known. V and J calls and clone size are as listed in that table; D and trimming were resolved from the DNA. The sample table contains fewer than 180,000 clones; only one count was recorded for 84% of them. The ten largest make up 2.2% of the sample.

General findings and caveats noted by the study authors: The quantity of clinical and demographic metadata differed by source and by participant and was supplied without curation.

The clonotype comes from a man aged 65 to 85 with acute or convalescent COVID-19. Sequenced: peripheral blood.

This receptor has the CDR3 CASSQDSSGGHNEQFF. The base sequence is TGTGCCAGCAGCCAAGACTCTAGCGGAGGCCACAATGAGCAGTTCTTC. The sequence is built from TRBV3-1 (or the pseudogene TRBV3-2) and TRBJ2-1; TRBD2 fits 7 bases in the junction. The germline V gene (reference sequence) yields LGHDT for CDR1 and YNNKEL for CDR2. Trimming removed 0 bases from V and 5 bases from J; the gene matches leave 7 bases unexplained. The CDR3 covers 16 residues, taking in both the cysteine and the phenylalanine. Only CDR3 DNA remains: 48 bases, in frame from the first base.